Listed here are 15 T cell receptor beta chains from one sample, sequenced in a study of shared clonotypes between healthy human individuals. Profiling relied on immunoSEQ multiplex PCR, and the TCRdb table lists in-frame clones only, not all of them. The sample has about 2.4 million clones; over 85% are singletons. The sequenced material came from naive CD4+ T cells from PBMCs. Subset of the sample: CD45RA+ positively selected. These receptor sequences come from a man aged 18 to 30 in good health. Some clones in this sample may be carry-over from other donors' samples.

The CDR3 DNA reads as TGTGCCAGCAGTAACCGACAGGGGCTTGAAGCTTTCTTT. Translating it yields CASSNRQGLEAFF. The chain links TRBV6-5 to TRBJ1-1, with 8 bases that match TRBD1. CDR1 and CDR2 (germline): MNHEY, SVGAGI. V shed 5 bases and J 7 bases; nucleotides not matched to a gene: 6. This CDR3 spans 13 amino acids.

The V and J genes are TRBV11-1 and TRBJ2-7, with 15 bases matching TRBD2. CDR3 size: 16 residues. The germline gives CDR1 SGHAT, CDR2 FQDESV (reference sequence). V trimming: 5 bases; J trimming: 2 bases; junction bases outside the gene matches: 4. CDR3 in amino acids: CASSPRTSGRAYEQYF. CDR3 DNA: TGTGCCAGCAGCCCCCGGACTAGCGGGAGGGCCTACGAGCAGTACTTC. Supplemented by reference TRBV11-1 and TRBJ2-7, the full variable domain reads EAEVAQSPRYKITEKSQAVAFWCDPISGHATLYWYRQILGQGPELLVQFQDESVVDDSQLPKDRFSAERLKGVDSTLKIQPAELGDSAMYLCASSPRTSGRAYEQYFGPGTRLTVT.

This sequence joins TRBV6-6 and TRBJ2-7; 9 nucleotides align to TRBD2. The CDR3 consists of 15 residues. Germline trimming cut 4 bases from V and 3 bases from J; bases unmatched to any gene: 7. Germline CDR1 reads MNHNY; CDR2 reads SVGAGI (reference sequence). The CDR3 nucleotides are TGTGCCAGCAGTTCCAGGACTAGCGTAAGCTACGAGCAGTACTTC. As protein: CASSSRTSVSYEQYF.

Concerning this clone itself: Compared with germline, one end of the junction differs, possibly owing to a read error. The chain uses TRBV5-4 and TRBJ2-7; 7 nucleotides match TRBD1. Looked up from germline, CDR1 is SGHNT and CDR2 is YYREEE (reference sequence). The CDR3 length is 12 residues. The CDR3 loop reads CASSLDRGRRHF. CDR3 DNA: TGTGCCAGCAGCTTGGACAGGGGACGTCGGCACTTC.

The V and J genes are TRBV9 and TRBJ2-5; a possible D gene is TRBD1 (6 bases). Germline V gene data show CDR1 as SGDLS and CDR2 as YYNGEE. Trimming removed 3 bases at V and 3 bases at J, with 12 bases between. This CDR3 has 14 residues. CDR3 sequence (DNA): TGTGCCAGCAGCGAAGGGGGAGCTGAAGAGACCCAGTACTTC. This translates into CASSEGGAEETQYF.

V gene TRBV5-1 combines with J gene TRBJ2-2, with unresolved D. Trimming took 3 bases from V and 5 from J, leaving 14 bases between them. Germline V gives CDR1 SGHRS, CDR2 YFSETQ. This CDR3 has 15 residues. For the CDR3, the DNA is TGCGCCAGCAGCTCGAGGTCCGCGGAAACCGGGGAGCTGTTTTTT. Its protein is CASSSRSAETGELFF.

This chain links TRBV5-1 with TRBJ1-1; D unresolved. The CDR3 sequence is 13 residues long. Germline values: CDR1 SGHRS, CDR2 YFSETQ. V was cut by 4 bases and J by 1 base, with 8 bases left in between. CDR3: CASSEGSNTEAFF. The CDR3 coding sequence is TGCGCCAGCAGCGAGGGATCGAACACTGAAGCTTTCTTT.

Regarding this clone: Other DNA variants within this sample encode the same CDR3. J is TRBJ1-2 and V is TRBV28; D not resolved. CDR3 length: 13 amino acids. The V and J ends lost 3 bases and 0 bases respectively, with 5 bases between them. Germline-derived CDR1 and CDR2 are MDHEN and SYDVKM. The CDR3 DNA reads TGTGCCAGCAGTTTTGCAGCTAACTATGGCTACACCTTC. This codes for CASSFAANYGYTF.

This clone was recorded once. V usage is TRBV25-1 and J usage is TRBJ1-1, with D perhaps TRBD1 (5 bases). V gave up 6 bases and J gave up 0 bases, with 14 bases separating them. This CDR3 spans 15 amino acids. The V gene's germline CDR1 is MGHDK and CDR2 SYGVNS. The CDR3 spells CASSEGRFMNTEAFF. The DNA of the CDR3 is TGTGCCAGCAGCGAGGGGCGGTTCATGAACACTGAAGCTTTCTTT.

The chain uses TRBV7-2 and TRBJ2-7; D is perhaps TRBD2 (6 bases). The germline V gene has CDR1 SGHTA and CDR2 FQGNSA. This CDR3 comprises 17 residues. V was trimmed by 5 bases and J by 6 bases, leaving 26 bases between them. The CDR3 here is CASSARDLGLKTGEQYF. CDR3 DNA sequence: TGTGCCAGCAGCGCGCGGGACCTGGGCCTCAAGACGGGCGAGCAGTACTTC.

This chain joins TRBV28 and TRBJ2-3, with a weak D call TRBD1 (5 bases). The CDR3 has 14 residues. Germline assignment: CDR1 MDHEN and CDR2 SYDVKM. V lost 4 bases to trimming and J lost 4 bases, with 12 bases between them. Here the CDR3 reads CASSSTSRADTQYF. The CDR3 DNA sequence: TGTGCCAGCAGTTCAACCTCCAGGGCAGATACGCAGTATTTT. The whole variable domain, remainder taken from reference TRBV28 and TRBJ2-3, is DVKVTQSSRYLVKRTGEKVFLECVQDMDHENMFWYRQDPGLGLRLIYFSYDVKMKEKGDIPEGYSVSREKKERFSLILESASTNQTSMYLCASSSTSRADTQYFGPGTRLTVL.

In regard to this clone: Other DNA sequences in the same sample also yield this CDR3. The rearrangement links TRBV18 to TRBJ2-7; D is ambiguous. V lost 0 bases and J lost 2, with 8 bases in between. Germline V CDR1 and CDR2: KGHSH, LQKENI. This CDR3 is built from 14 residues. The CDR3 nucleotides are TGTGCCAGCTCACCACCGAGGACCACCTACGAGCAGTACTTC. This sequence encodes CASSPPRTTYEQYF.

This clone was picked up one time. The J gene is TRBJ2-3, the V gene TRBV5-6; TRBD2 aligns across 14 bases. Germline CDR1 is SGHDT and CDR2 is YYEEEE. This CDR3 is built from 16 residues. The J segment lost 9 bases and the V segment lost 4 bases, leaving 10 bases of the junction unmatched. The DNA for the CDR3 is TGTGCCAGCAGCCGGGGACTAGCGGGAGTGTCGGGGACGCAGTATTTT. Protein sequence: CASSRGLAGVSGTQYF.

J is TRBJ2-5 and V is TRBV7-3; the match to TRBD1 covers 7 bases. Germline-derived CDR1 and CDR2 are SGHTA and FQGTGA. The CDR3 has 14 residues. Unmatched junction bases numbered 5, after V lost 5 bases and J lost 2 bases. CDR3 in amino acids: CASSKTGSQETQYF. CDR3 sequence (DNA): TGTGCCAGCAGCAAGACAGGGAGTCAAGAGACCCAGTACTTC.

The V call is TRBV6-1, the J call TRBJ1-1; 7 bases are a match to TRBD1. The CDR3 has 15 amino acids. The germline CDR1 and CDR2 sequences are MNHNS and SASEGT. Trimming cost V 7 bases and J 11 bases; bases outside gene matches: 19. The CDR3 DNA reads as TGTGCCAGCATTCTAGACAGGGTGATGGGACTGATCGCTTTCTTT. The encoded protein is CASILDRVMGLIAFF.